These 16 T cell receptor beta chains share one sample of origin, sequenced in a study of siplizumab effects on memory and regulatory T cells. Only in-frame clones appear in the TCRdb table, and some are missing; sequencing was by immunoSEQ multiplex PCR. The table shows about 97,000 clones, with about nine tenths occurring only once. The sequenced sample was non-Treg CD4+ T cells sorted from blood. These receptors were collected from a human donor in good health.

This chain joins TRBV7-8 and TRBJ2-3, with D unresolved. V gave up 5 bases and J gave up 4 bases, with 7 bases separating them. Germline V lookup: CDR1 SGHVS, CDR2 FQNEAQ. This CDR3 spans 12 amino acids. The CDR3 DNA is TGTGCCAGCAGCGCCCGGGCAGATACGCAGTATTTT. It yields the protein CASSARADTQYF.

The chain is built from TRBV9 and TRBJ1-2; D remains unclear. V was pared by 0 bases and J by 6 bases, with 12 bases between. Germline lookup yields CDR1 SGDLS and CDR2 YYNGEE. The CDR3 runs 14 residues. In DNA, the CDR3 is TGTGCCAGCAGCGTAGCGACCACTGTGGATGGCTACACCTTC. It encodes CASSVATTVDGYTF. Supplemented by reference TRBV9 and TRBJ1-2, the full variable domain reads DSGVTQTPKHLITATGQRVTLRCSPRSGDLSVYWYQQSLDQGLQFLIQYYNGEERAKGNILERFSAQQFPDLHSELNLSSLELGDSALYFCASSVATTVDGYTFGSGTRLTVV.

The gene calls are TRBV1 and TRBJ2-1; TRBD2 was called by the table and not checked on the DNA. TRBV1 represents a pseudogene. The CDR3 is 17 residues long. CDR3 nucleotides: TGCACCAGCAGCCAAGCTTGGACTAGCGGGGGCTACAATGAGCAGTTCTTC. It yields the protein CTSSQAWTSGGYNEQFF.

The chain combines TRBV5-4 with TRBJ2-7, with 8 bases lining up with TRBD1. This CDR3 is 15 amino acids long. Germline lookup yields CDR1 SGHNT and CDR2 YYREEE (reference sequence). Trimming took 4 bases from V and 4 from J; bases not matched to a gene: 10. The CDR3 protein is CASSPRGRPGYEQYF. The CDR3 DNA sequence: TGTGCCAGCAGCCCCAGGGGGCGGCCGGGATACGAGCAGTACTTC.

This chain connects TRBV11-3 to TRBJ1-4; D is undetermined. CDR1 is SGHNT and CDR2 is YENEEA in the germline V gene. The CDR3 contains 14 residues. With 1 base removed from V and 7 bases from J, the gap between germline ends came to 10 bases. The CDR3 DNA reads TGTGCCAGCAGCTTAGTCGCGGGGAGTGAAAAACTGTTTTTT. Amino acids: CASSLVAGSEKLFF.

This chain connects TRBV25-1 to TRBJ2-6; tentative D call: TRBD2 (6 bases). CDR3 length: 16 amino acids. Germline CDR1 MGHDK, CDR2 SYGVNS. The V end was cut by 5 bases, the J end by 3 bases, with 14 bases between. The chain's CDR3 is CASSPTGGFGANVLTF. DNA of the CDR3: TGTGCCAGCAGTCCTACTGGAGGGTTTGGGGCCAACGTCCTGACTTTC.

The V and J genes are TRBV7-3 and TRBJ2-1, with D possibly matching TRBD2 (5 bases). Germline V lookup: CDR1 SGHTA, CDR2 FQGTGA. The CDR3 has 13 amino acids. Between the trimmed V and J ends, which lost 5 bases and 5 bases, there was a span of 10 bases. The CDR3, as DNA: TGTGCCAGCAGCCGCGGGCTCAACAATGAGCAGTTCTTC. It translates to CASSRGLNNEQFF.

V and J are TRBV7-8 and TRBJ1-5, with D unresolved. Germline CDR1 is SGHVS and CDR2 is FQNEAQ. The ends were cut back, 1 base at V and 1 base at J, with 5 bases in the middle. The CDR3 is 14 residues long. The CDR3 bases are TGTGCCAGCAGCTTAGGACGGAGCAATCAGCCCCAGCATTTT. Residues: CASSLGRSNQPQHF.

In this sample, this clone turned up once. The genes are TRBV19 and TRBJ2-7; maybe TRBD2 (5 bases). CDR3 length: 13 residues. V was pared by 9 bases and J by 3 bases, with 15 bases between. Germline CDR1 reads LNHDA; CDR2 reads SQIVND (reference sequence). The CDR3, as DNA: TGTGCCAGCGGACGCGGACTTATCTACGAGCAGTACTTC. Residues: CASGRGLIYEQYF.

The CDR3 is CAWSPGGRGQYQETQYF. CDR3 nucleotides: TGTGCCTGGAGTCCCGGTGGGCGAGGACAGTACCAAGAGACCCAGTACTTC. The chain joins TRBV30 to TRBJ2-5, with D perhaps matching TRBD1 (6 bases). Per germline, CDR1 GTSNPN and CDR2 SVGIG (reference sequence). The V end was cut by 2 bases, the J end by 0 bases, with 19 bases between. CDR3 size: 17 residues. The entire variable domain, with the rest obtained from reference TRBV30 and TRBJ2-5, is as follows: SQTIHQWPATLVQPVGSPLSLECTVEGTSNPNLYWYRQAAGRGLQLLFYSVGIGQISSEVPQNLSASRPQDRQFILSSKKLLLSDSGFYLCAWSPGGRGQYQETQYFGPGTRLLVL.

J is TRBJ2-1 and V is TRBV19; D gene unclear. The CDR3 is made up of 14 amino acids. V lost 1 base and J lost 8, with 12 bases in between. Germline V CDR1 and CDR2: LNHDA, SQIVND (reference sequence). CDR3 bases: TGTGCCAGTAGTATAGCGGACCGGATATATGAGCAGTTCTTC. This sequence encodes CASSIADRIYEQFF.

The chain couples TRBV7-3 to TRBJ1-4; D ambiguous. The V end lost 2 bases, the J end lost 4 bases, and 8 bases lay between the germline ends. This CDR3 has 14 amino acids. CDR1 is SGHTA and CDR2 is FQGTGA in the germline V gene. The CDR3 region has the DNA TGTGCCAGCAGCTTACAGATCGGTAATGAAAAACTGTTTTTT. It specifies CASSLQIGNEKLFF.

The chain couples TRBV6-1 to TRBJ2-2; tentative D call: TRBD1 (6 bases). Trimming removed 6 bases at V and 3 bases at J, with 14 bases between. The CDR3 spans 15 residues. CDR1 and CDR2 from the germline V gene are MNHNS and SASEGT. CDR3 DNA sequence: TGTGCCAGCAGAGTTAGGACAGCTGACACCGGGGAGCTGTTTTTT. Encoded protein: CASRVRTADTGELFF.

This chain joins TRBV19 and TRBJ1-5; 11 bases are a match to TRBD1. V lost 5 bases and J lost 4; bases outside the gene matches: 10. The CDR3 runs 17 residues. Germline loops: CDR1 LNHDA, CDR2 SQIVND (reference sequence). The CDR3 here is CASSPGTGGEGNQPQHF. CDR3 bases: TGTGCCAGTAGTCCTGGGACAGGGGGTGAAGGAAATCAGCCCCAGCATTTT.

On this clone itself: A read error may produce the germline difference seen at one junction end. The rearrangement uses TRBV7-9 and TRBJ2-3, with 10 bases matching TRBD2. Germline CDR1 SEHNR, CDR2 FQNEAQ (reference sequence). The CDR3 spans 14 residues. CDR3 protein: CASSSSGSKDTQYF. The CDR3 bases are TGTGCCAGCAGCTCTAGCGGGAGCAAAGATACGCAGTATTTT.

This clone appeared a single time. The genes are TRBV30 and TRBJ1-1; D is uncertain. Trimming took 2 bases from V and 11 from J, leaving 9 bases between them. The germline V gene has CDR1 GTSNPN and CDR2 SVGIG (reference sequence). This CDR3 contains 10 residues. Written as DNA, the CDR3 is TGTGCCTGGAGTCACGGGTCGGCTTTCTTT. This translates into CAWSHGSAFF.